The 11 T cell receptor beta chains in this list originate from one sample, sequenced in a study of identical twins. A single record per CDR3 protein comes from TCRdb applying MiXCR to the 5' RACE reads. The sample gives roughly 630,000 distinct CDR3 sequences, just over 7% of which show up once; 1.6% is in the top ten. Separately, the same data were catalogued under a study of yellow fever vaccine responses in identical twins.

Input material: PBMCs. Receptor source: a woman aged 18-29 years in good health.

The chain recombines TRBV28 with TRBJ2-1; 8 positions agree with TRBD2. V lost 3 bases, J lost 6 bases, and 16 bases stayed unmatched. Germline CDR1 is MDHEN and CDR2 is SYDVKM. This CDR3 comprises 18 residues. CDR3 residues: CASSLVIAGSPPVNEQFF. The CDR3 DNA sequence: TGTGCCAGCAGTTTGGTCATAGCGGGGTCCCCCCCAGTCAATGAGCAGTTCTTC.

This clonotype was observed at least ten times. The V gene is TRBV3-1, the J gene TRBJ2-2, with unresolved D. Trimming took off 3 bases at V and 8 bases at J, with 10 bases between the two ends. The CDR3 runs 13 residues. The germline gives CDR1 LGHDT, CDR2 YNNKEL (reference sequence). CDR3 in amino acids: CASSHDSFGELFF. DNA of the CDR3: TGTGCCAGCAGCCACGATTCTTTTGGGGAGCTGTTTTTT.

This clonotype was seen a handful of times. The chain uses TRBV20-1 and TRBJ2-3; the D is unclear. The CDR3 spans 10 residues. Trimming removed 1 base at V and 9 bases at J, with 5 bases between. Germline values: CDR1 DFQATT, CDR2 SNEGSKA (reference sequence). The CDR3 spells CSARGLTQYF. For the CDR3, the DNA is TGCAGTGCTAGAGGATTGACGCAGTATTTT.

This clonotype has ten or more counts. The chain joins TRBV12-3 or TRBV12-4 to TRBJ1-1; a weak D match, TRBD1 (5 bases). CDR3 length: 14 amino acids. V was pared by 3 bases and J by 1 base, with 9 bases between. This chain's CDR3 is CASSLNRKNTEAFF. The CDR3 nucleotides are TGTGCCAGCAGTTTGAACAGGAAGAACACTGAAGCTTTCTTT.

The genes are TRBV28 and TRBJ2-5, with 9 nucleotides matching TRBD2. Germline CDR1 MDHEN, CDR2 SYDVKM. CDR3 size: 18 residues. V trimming: 6 bases; J trimming: 3 bases; junction bases outside the gene matches: 17. DNA for the CDR3: TGTGCCAGCAGCCCACCCCCCAAGCGGGAGGAGAGGGAAGAGACCCAGTACTTC. Translating it yields CASSPPPKREEREETQYF.

The rearrangement uses TRBV5-1 and TRBJ2-5; D is perhaps TRBD1 (5 bases). Germline CDR1 SGHRS, CDR2 YFSETQ. The V and J ends lost 4 bases and 2 bases respectively, with 9 bases between them. The CDR3 spans 13 residues. CDR3 nucleotides: TGCGCCAGCAGCAAGACAGCACAAGAGACCCAGTACTTC. Translation: CASSKTAQETQYF.

This clonotype was observed a few times. This chain links TRBV11-2 with TRBJ2-3; D is unresolved. Germline V gene data show CDR1 as SGHAT and CDR2 as FQNNGV. The V end was cut by 5 bases, the J end by 9 bases, with 18 bases between. This CDR3 contains 14 residues. The CDR3 bases are TGTGCCAGCAGCGCGTCAGGCTCCGCCTCGACGCAGTATTTT. As protein: CASSASGSASTQYF.

The chain couples TRBV7-8 to TRBJ2-2, with unresolved D. This CDR3 contains 16 residues. Trimming took off 2 bases at V and 0 bases at J, with 10 bases between the two ends. The germline gives CDR1 SGHVS, CDR2 FQNEAQ. CDR3 in amino acids: CASSLLASANTGELFF. The DNA for the CDR3 is TGTGCCAGCAGCTTACTGGCATCCGCGAACACCGGGGAGCTGTTTTTT.

This clonotype was observed at least ten times. The CDR3 region has the DNA TGTGCCAGCAGTTTTTATGACCTTTCTGGCAGGGACTCCTACGAGCAGTACTTC. Its protein product is CASSFYDLSGRDSYEQYF. The V call is TRBV12-3 or TRBV12-4, the J call TRBJ2-7; the D gene is possibly TRBD1 (5 bases). This CDR3 is built from 18 residues. V lost 3 bases and J lost 0, with 21 bases in between.

This clonotype has at least ten counts. The V and J genes are TRBV5-1 and TRBJ2-1, with TRBD2 identical over 7 bases. This CDR3 comprises 17 residues. The V segment lost 1 base and the J segment 6 bases; nucleotides outside the gene matches: 13. CDR1 is SGHRS, CDR2 YFSETQ, per germline. The CDR3 nucleotides read TGCGCCAGCAGCTTGTTCGCGGGAGAGCCGCCTTTCAATGAGCAGTTCTTC. Its translation is CASSLFAGEPPFNEQFF.

This clonotype was detected ten times or more. This may be a read error, as it is one base from a much larger clone. Here the CDR3 reads CASSQVDNEQFF. CDR3 bases: TGTGCCAGCAGCCAAGTAGACAATGAGCAGTTCTTC. This chain connects TRBV3-1 to TRBJ2-1; D not resolved. CDR3 length: 12 residues. The germline V and J ends were trimmed by 1 base and 5 bases, with 3 bases remaining between them. CDR1 LGHDT and CDR2 YNNKEL come from the germline V gene (reference sequence).